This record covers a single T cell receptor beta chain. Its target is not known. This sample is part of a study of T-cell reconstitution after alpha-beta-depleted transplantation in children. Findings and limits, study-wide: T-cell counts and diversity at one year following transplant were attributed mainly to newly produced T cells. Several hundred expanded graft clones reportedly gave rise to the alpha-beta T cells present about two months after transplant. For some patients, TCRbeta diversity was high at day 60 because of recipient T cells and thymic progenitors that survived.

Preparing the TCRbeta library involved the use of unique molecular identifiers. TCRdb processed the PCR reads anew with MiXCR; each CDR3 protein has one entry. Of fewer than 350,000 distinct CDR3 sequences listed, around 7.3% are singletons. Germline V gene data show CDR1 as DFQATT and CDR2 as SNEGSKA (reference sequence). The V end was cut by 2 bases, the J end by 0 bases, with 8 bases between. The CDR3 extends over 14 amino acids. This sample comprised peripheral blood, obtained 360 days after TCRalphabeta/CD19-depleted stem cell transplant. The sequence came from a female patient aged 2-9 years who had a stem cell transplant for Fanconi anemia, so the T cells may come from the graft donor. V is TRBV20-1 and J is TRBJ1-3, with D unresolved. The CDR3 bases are TGCAGTGCTAGAAAAAGCGCCTCTGGAAACACCATATATTTT. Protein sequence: CSARKSASGNTIYF.